This TCR beta chain stems from a study of tumor and adjacent non-tumor tissue in lung cancer. No cell sorting was done before RNA was extracted from the tissue. A modified ARM-PCR protocol with three rounds of nested PCR amplified TCRbeta. TCRdb reprocessed the multiplex PCR reads via MiXCR and lists one record per CDR3 protein. The sample has some 84,000 distinct CDR3 sequences; around two thirds are singletons. CDR1 MGHRA and CDR2 YSYEKL come from the germline V gene. The CDR3 has 14 amino acids. Deletions cut 4 bases from V and 7 bases from J, with 16 bases between. This clonotype showed up many times.

The J gene is TRBJ1-2, the V gene TRBV4-1; the D gene is possibly TRBD1 (6 bases). The sequence was obtained from a man in his sixties or seventies with non-small cell lung cancer. Material: lung tumor tissue. CDR3 region: CASSPLQGLTGYTF. CDR3 coding DNA: TGCGCCAGCAGCCCCCTACAGGGACTAACTGGCTACACCTTC.